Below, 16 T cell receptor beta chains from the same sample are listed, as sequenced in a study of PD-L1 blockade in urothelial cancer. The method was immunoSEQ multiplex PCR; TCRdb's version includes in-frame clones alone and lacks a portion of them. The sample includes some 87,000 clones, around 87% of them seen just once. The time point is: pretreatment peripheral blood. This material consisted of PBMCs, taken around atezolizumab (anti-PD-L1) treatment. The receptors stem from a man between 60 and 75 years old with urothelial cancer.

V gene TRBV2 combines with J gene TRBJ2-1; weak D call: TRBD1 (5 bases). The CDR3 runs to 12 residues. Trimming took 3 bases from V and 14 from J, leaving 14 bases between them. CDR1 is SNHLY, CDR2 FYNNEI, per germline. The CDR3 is CASSDPDRPKFF. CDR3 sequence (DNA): TGTGCCAGCAGTGACCCTGACAGACCTAAGTTCTTC.

The CDR3 bases are TGCGCCAGCAGCCAAGATGTGGGAGTCTATGGCTACACCTTC. Residues: CASSQDVGVYGYTF. V is TRBV4-3 and J is TRBJ1-2; unclear D gene. Germline lookup yields CDR1 LGHNA and CDR2 YSLEER. The CDR3 loop spans 14 amino acids. V gave up 0 bases and J gave up 4 bases, with 9 bases separating them.

The CDR3 region has the DNA TGTGCCAGTAGTCCGGATCCTCGGGGAAGCACTGAAGCTTTCTTT. As protein: CASSPDPRGSTEAFF. The rearrangement uses TRBV19 and TRBJ1-1; no clear D gene. Germline V gene data show CDR1 as LNHDA and CDR2 as SQIVND (reference sequence). Trimming left V 5 bases short and J 4 bases short, with 17 bases between. CDR3 length: 15 amino acids.

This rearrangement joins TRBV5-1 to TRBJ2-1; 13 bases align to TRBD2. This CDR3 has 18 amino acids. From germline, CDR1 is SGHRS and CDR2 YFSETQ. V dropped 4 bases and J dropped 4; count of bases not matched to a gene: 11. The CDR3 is CASSTGTSGVLQYNEQFF. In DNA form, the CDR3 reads TGCGCCAGCAGCACCGGGACTAGCGGGGTCCTGCAATACAATGAGCAGTTCTTC.

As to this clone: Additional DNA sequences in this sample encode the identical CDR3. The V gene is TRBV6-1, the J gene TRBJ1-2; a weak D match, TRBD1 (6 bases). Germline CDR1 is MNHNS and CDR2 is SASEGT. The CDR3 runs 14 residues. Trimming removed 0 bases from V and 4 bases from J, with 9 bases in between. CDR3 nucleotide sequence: TGTGCCAGCAGTGAAGCGGGAGGGGGCTATGGCTACACCTTC. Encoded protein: CASSEAGGGYGYTF.

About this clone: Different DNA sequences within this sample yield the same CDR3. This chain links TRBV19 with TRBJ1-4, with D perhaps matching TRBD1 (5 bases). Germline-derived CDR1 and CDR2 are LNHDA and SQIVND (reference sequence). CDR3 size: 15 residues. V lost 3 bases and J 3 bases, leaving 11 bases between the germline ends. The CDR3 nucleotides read TGTGCCAGTAGTATTAGGCCGGGGGCTAATGAAAAACTGTTTTTT. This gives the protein CASSIRPGANEKLFF.

The CDR3 nucleotides are TGTGCCAGCAGCTCTGGCGGGGCGCGCACAGATACGCAGTATTTT. Its protein product is CASSSGGARTDTQYF. The chain has TRBV5-4 and TRBJ2-3; the D gene is possibly TRBD2 (6 bases). Deletions cut 3 bases from V and 1 base from J, with 12 bases between. Per the germline V gene, CDR1 is SGHNT and CDR2 is YYREEE (reference sequence). This CDR3 contains 15 residues.

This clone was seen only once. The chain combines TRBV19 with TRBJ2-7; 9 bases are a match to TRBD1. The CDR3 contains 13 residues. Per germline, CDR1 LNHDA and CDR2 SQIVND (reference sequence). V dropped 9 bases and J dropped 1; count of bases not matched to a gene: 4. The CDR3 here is CASSGQGSYEQYF. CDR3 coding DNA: TGTGCCAGCAGCGGACAGGGGTCCTACGAGCAGTACTTC.

CDR3 sequence (DNA): TGCGCCAGCAGCTCCGGACTAGCGGGTAGCACAGATACGCAGTATTTT. It yields the protein CASSSGLAGSTDTQYF. The chain is built from TRBV5-1 and TRBJ2-3; 11 bases line up with TRBD2. The CDR3 loop spans 16 amino acids. The germline V gene has CDR1 SGHRS and CDR2 YFSETQ. Germline trimming cut 3 bases from V and 0 bases from J; bases unmatched to any gene: 3.

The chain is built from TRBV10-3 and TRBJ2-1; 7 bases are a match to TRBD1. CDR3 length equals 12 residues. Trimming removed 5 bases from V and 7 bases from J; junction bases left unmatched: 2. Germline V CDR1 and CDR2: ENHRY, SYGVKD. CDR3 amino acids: CAISPQGNEQFF. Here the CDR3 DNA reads TGTGCCATCAGTCCACAGGGGAATGAGCAGTTCTTC.

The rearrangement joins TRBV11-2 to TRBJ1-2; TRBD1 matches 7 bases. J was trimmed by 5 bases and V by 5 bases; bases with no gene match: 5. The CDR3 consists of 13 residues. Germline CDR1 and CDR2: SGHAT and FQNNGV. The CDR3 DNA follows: TGTGCCAGCAGCCCTCTGGGACAGTATGGCTACACCTTC. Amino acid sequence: CASSPLGQYGYTF.

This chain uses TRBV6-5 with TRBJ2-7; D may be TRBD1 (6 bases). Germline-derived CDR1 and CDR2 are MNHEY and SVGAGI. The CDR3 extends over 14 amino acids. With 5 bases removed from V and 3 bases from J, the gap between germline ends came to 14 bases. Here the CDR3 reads CASSPYRADYEQYF. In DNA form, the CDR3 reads TGTGCCAGCAGTCCTTACAGGGCGGACTACGAGCAGTACTTC.

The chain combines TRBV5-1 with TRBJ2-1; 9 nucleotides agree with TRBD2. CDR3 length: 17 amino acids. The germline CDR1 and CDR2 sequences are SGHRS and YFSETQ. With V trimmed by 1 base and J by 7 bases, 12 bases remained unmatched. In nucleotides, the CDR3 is TGCGCCAGCAGCTTGATGGTAGCGGGAGAAGTTGCAAATGAGCAGTTCTTC. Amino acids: CASSLMVAGEVANEQFF. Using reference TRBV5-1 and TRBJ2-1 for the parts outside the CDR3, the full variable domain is KAGVTQTPRYLIKTRGQQVTLSCSPISGHRSVSWYQQTPGQGLQFLFEYFSETQRNKGNFPGRFSGRQFSNSRSEMNVSTLELGDSALYLCASSLMVAGEVANEQFFGPGTRLTVL.

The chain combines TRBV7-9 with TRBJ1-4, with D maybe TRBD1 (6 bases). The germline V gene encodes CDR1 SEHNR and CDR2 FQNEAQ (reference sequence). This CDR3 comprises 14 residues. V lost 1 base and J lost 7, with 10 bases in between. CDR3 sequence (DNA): TGTGCCAGCAGCTTAGGGGGACAAAGTGAAAAACTGTTTTTT. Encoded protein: CASSLGGQSEKLFF.

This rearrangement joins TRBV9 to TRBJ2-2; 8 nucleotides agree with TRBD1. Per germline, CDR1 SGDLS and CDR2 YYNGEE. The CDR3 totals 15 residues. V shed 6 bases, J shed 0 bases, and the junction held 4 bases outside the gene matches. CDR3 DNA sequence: TGTGCCAGCACAGACAGGGGAACGAACACCGGGGAGCTGTTTTTT. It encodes CASTDRGTNTGELFF. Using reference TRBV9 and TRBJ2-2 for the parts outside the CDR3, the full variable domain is DSGVTQTPKHLITATGQRVTLRCSPRSGDLSVYWYQQSLDQGLQFLIQYYNGEERAKGNILERFSAQQFPDLHSELNLSSLELGDSALYFCASTDRGTNTGELFFGEGSRLTVL.

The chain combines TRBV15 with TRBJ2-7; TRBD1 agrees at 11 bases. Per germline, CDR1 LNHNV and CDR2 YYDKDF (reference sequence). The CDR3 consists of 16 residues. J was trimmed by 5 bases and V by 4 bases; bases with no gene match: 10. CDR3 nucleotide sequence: TGTGCCACCAGCAATCGCTTCGGGACAGGGGGTCACGAGCAGTACTTC. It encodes CATSNRFGTGGHEQYF.